This record covers a single T cell receptor (beta chain). The antigen is unknown. The data belong to a study of T cells in tumors after PD-1 blockade. Turning to the study itself: Patients received pembrolizumab 200 mg every 3 weeks or cemiplimab 350 mg every 2 weeks.

Points from the study as a whole: Peripheral recruitment is suggested, as some novel exhausted tumor clones were in pre-treatment blood.

Genomic DNA template from tumor biopsies or peripheral blood, 616 ng to 6,004 ng input. Assay used: immunoSEQ multiplex PCR; TCRdb lists only in-frame clones, some missing. This sample has 4,000 to 5,500 clones, with approximately 63% found just once. In germline, CDR1 is MNHNY, CDR2 SVGAGI (reference sequence). The CDR3 extends over 18 amino acids. V shed 5 bases and J 2 bases; nucleotides not matched to a gene: 8. The input for sequencing was tumor tissue, taken after anti-PD-1 treatment. The clonotype was recovered from a human donor with basal cell carcinoma. The genes are TRBV6-6 and TRBJ2-5, with TRBD2 matching 16 bases. The chain's CDR3 is CASSPGLAGGPGQETQYF. CDR3 nucleotide sequence: TGTGCCAGCAGTCCGGGACTAGCGGGAGGGCCGGGTCAAGAGACCCAGTACTTC.